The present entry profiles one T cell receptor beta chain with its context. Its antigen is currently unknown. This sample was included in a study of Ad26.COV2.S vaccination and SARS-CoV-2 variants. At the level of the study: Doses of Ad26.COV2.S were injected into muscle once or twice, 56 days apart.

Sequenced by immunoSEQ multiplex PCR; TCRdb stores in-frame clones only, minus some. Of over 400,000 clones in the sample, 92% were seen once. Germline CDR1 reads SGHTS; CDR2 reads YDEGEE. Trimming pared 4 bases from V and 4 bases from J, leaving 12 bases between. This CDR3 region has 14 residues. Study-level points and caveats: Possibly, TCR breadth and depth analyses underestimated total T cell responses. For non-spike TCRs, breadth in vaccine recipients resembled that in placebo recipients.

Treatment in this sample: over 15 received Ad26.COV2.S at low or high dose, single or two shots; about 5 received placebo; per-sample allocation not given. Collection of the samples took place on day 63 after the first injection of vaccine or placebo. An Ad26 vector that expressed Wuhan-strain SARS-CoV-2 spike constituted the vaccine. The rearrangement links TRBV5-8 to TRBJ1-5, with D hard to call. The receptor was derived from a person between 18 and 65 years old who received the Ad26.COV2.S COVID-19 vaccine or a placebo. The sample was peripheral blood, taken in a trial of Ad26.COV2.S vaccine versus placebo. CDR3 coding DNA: TGTGCCAGCAGCAATAGACAAGCAAATCAGCCCCAGCATTTT. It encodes CASSNRQANQPQHF.